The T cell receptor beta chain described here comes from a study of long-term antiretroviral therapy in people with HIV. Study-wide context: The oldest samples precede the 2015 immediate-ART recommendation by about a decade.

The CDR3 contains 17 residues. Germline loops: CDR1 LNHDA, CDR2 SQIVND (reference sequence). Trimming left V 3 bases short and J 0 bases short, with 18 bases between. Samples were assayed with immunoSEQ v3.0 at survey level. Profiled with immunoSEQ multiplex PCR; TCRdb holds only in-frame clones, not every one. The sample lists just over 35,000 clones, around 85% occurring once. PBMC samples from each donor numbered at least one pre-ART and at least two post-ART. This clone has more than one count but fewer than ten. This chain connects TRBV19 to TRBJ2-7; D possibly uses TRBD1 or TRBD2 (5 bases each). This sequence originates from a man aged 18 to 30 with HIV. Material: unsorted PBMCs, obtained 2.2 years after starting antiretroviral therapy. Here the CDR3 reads CASSIKRGDLSSYEQYF. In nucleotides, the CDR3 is TGTGCCAGTAGTATTAAACGGGGCGACCTCTCCTCCTACGAGCAGTACTTC. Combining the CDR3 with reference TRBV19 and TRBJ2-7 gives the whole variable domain DGGITQSPKYLFRKEGQNVTLSCEQNLNHDAMYWYRQDPGQGLRLIYYSQIVNDFQKGDIAEGYSVSREKKESFPLTVTSAQKNPTAFYLCASSIKRGDLSSYEQYFGPGTRLTVT.